The T cell receptor beta chain described here comes from a study of T-cell memory formation after mild COVID-19 listed by TCRdb under 2021. Study-wide context: TCR sequence clusters from the two donors were found to be largely donor specific. Two young, previously healthy adult volunteers, one female and one male, were included in the cohort. T-cell clones expanding and contracting after mild COVID-19 in a couple of donors were tracked by longitudinal TCRalpha and TCRbeta repertoire sequencing.

The sample holds a few counts of this clonotype. Its antigen target is currently unknown. There are no base qualities to consult, and no much larger clone falls within one base. The paper's findings and limits, for the study overall: Contracting CD4+ clones appeared mostly in the CM and EM memory subsets, whereas CD8+ clones were enriched in EMRA. Whether the second-wave clones peaking on day 37 were SARS-CoV-2 specific was not confirmed. Balanced CD4/CD8 phenotypes were observed for clones contracting from day 15 to 85, whereas a bias towards CD4+ was observed for a second wave of clones expanding from day 15 to 37. The detection of some responding clones in pre-infection memory suggests that pre-existing cross-reactive memory T cells joined the SARS-CoV-2 response. The study included only a couple of mild cases, and larger cohorts that include severe cases with pre-infection samples were judged to be necessary.

PBMCs were isolated by Ficoll-Paque density gradient centrifugation. The data were produced on an Illumina NovaSeq 6000. Using 5'RACE with constant-segment primers, TCRalpha and TCRbeta cDNA libraries were constructed, with sample barcodes and unique molecular identifiers added in the process. Trizol reagent was used to extract RNA from every sample. The libraries were amplified in two PCR steps, and the second step added a second sample barcode and Illumina TruSeq adapters. Sequencing of the libraries was done on an Illumina NovaSeq, producing 2 x 150 bp paired-end reads. Per the original workflow: The reads were demultiplexed and collapsed into UMI-guided consensus sequences using migec v1.2.7. Using mixcr v2.1.11, the UMI consensuses were aligned to TRA and TRB V and J templates and assembled into clonotypes. A clonotype was counted as expanded or contracted only if both edgeR and NoisET called the change significant, with noise models trained on biological replicates. For edgeR calls, a false discovery rate-adjusted p below 0.01 and a log2 fold-change threshold of 1 were applied. As an exploratory analysis of dynamics, max-normalized trajectories of the 1000 most abundant clonotypes were examined by PCA with hierarchical clustering. Separately sequenced CD4+ and CD8+ repertoires were used to assign the CD4 or CD8 phenotype of responding clones. TCRdb redid the processing of the public reads, applying fastp at Q25 and MiXCR, and retained in-frame beta chains. Rows are combined by CDR3 protein, so each entry shows the most common genes and DNA. The V and J calls were determined by TCRdb, not by the authors. The table for this sample lists 350,000 to 400,000 distinct CDR3 sequences; roughly 21% of them were counted only once. The leading ten clones occupy about an eighth of the sample.

This clonotype originated in an adult woman who had mild COVID-19 (a few samples of this study predate the infection). The sample titles of this study are shuffled in the database, so cell type and time point are left out; the donor was told from shared clones. Input material: PBMCs or a T cell subset sorted from them (not recorded which).

The CDR3 sequence is CASSISGEQFF. The DNA sequence is TGTGCCAGTAGTATCTCGGGAGAGCAGTTCTTC. The chain is assembled from TRBV19 and TRBJ2-1, with a weak D call of TRBD2 (5 bases match). The germline V gene encodes CDR1 LNHDA and CDR2 SQIVND (reference sequence). From cysteine to phenylalanine, the CDR3 is 11 amino acids long. Of the read, only the CDR3 DNA is kept; its 33 bases are in frame from base 1. Trimming costs V 3 bases and J 10 bases, and their ends lie 7 bases apart.